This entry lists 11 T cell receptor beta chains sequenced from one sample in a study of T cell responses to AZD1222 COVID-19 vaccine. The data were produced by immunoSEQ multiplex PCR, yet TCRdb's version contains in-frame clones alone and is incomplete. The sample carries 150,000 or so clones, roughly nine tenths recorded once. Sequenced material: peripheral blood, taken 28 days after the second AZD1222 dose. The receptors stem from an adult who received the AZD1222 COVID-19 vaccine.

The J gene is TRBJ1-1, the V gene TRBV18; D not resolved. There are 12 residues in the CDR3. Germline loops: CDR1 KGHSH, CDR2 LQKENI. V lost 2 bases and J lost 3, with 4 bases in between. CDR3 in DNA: TGTGCCAGCTCACCAATGGACACTGAAGCTTTCTTT. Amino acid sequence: CASSPMDTEAFF.

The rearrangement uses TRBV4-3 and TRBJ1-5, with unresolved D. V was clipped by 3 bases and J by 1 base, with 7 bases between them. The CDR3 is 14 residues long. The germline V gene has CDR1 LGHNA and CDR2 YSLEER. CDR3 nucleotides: TGCGCCAGCAGCCAGGGGATGAGCAATCAGCCCCAGCATTTT. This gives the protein CASSQGMSNQPQHF.

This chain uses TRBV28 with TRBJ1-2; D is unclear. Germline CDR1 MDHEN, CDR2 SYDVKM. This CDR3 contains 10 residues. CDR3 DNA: TGTGCTATGATTAACTATGGCTACACCTTC. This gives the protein CAMINYGYTF.

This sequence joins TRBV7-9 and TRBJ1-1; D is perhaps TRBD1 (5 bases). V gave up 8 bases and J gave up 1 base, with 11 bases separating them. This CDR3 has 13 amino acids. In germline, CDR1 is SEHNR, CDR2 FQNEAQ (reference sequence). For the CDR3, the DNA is TGTGCCAGCGGCGAGGGGCCGAACACTGAAGCTTTCTTT. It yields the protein CASGEGPNTEAFF. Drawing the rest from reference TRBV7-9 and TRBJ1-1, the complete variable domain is DTGVSQNPRHKITKRGQNVTFRCDPISEHNRLYWYRQTLGQGPEFLTYFQNEAQLEKSRLLSDRFSAERPKGSFSTLEIQRTEQGDSAMYLCASGEGPNTEAFFGQGTRLTVV.

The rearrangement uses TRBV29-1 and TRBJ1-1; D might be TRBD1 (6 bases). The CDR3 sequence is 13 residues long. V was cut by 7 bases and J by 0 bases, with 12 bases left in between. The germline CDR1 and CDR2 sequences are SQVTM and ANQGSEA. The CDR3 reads CSAPDRLNTEAFF. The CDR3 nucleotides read TGCAGCGCCCCGGACAGACTGAACACTGAAGCTTTCTTT.

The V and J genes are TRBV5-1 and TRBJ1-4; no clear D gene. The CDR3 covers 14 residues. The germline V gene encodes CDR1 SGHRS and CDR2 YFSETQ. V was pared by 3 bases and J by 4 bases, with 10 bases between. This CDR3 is CASSSTVNNEKLFF. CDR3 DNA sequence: TGCGCCAGCAGCTCGACGGTCAATAATGAAAAACTGTTTTTT.

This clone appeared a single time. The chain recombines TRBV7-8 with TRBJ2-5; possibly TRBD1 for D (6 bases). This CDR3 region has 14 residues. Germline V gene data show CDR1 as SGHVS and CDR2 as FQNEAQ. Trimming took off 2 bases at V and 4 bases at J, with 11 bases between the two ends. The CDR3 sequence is CASSLSTGSETQYF. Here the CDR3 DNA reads TGTGCCAGCAGCTTAAGTACAGGGTCAGAGACCCAGTACTTC.

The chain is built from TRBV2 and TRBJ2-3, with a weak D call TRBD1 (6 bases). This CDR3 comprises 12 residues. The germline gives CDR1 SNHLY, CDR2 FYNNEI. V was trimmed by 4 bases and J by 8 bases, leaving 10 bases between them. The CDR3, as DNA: TGTGCCAGCAGTGGGACAGTAGTTACGCAGTATTTT. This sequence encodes CASSGTVVTQYF.

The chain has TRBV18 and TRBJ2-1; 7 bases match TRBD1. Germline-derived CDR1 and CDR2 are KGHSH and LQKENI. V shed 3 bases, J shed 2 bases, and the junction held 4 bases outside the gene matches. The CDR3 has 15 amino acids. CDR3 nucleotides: TGTGCCAGCTCACCCCCGGGGACAGCCTACAATGAGCAGTTCTTC. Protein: CASSPPGTAYNEQFF.

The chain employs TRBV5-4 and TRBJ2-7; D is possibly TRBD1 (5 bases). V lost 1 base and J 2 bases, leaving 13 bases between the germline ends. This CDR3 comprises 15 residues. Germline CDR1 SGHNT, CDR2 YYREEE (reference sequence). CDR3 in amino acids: CASSLSPQGTYEQYF. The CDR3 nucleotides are TGTGCCAGCAGCTTGAGCCCGCAGGGAACCTACGAGCAGTACTTC. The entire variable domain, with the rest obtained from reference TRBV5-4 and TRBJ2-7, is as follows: ETGVTQSPTHLIKTRGQQVTLRCSSQSGHNTVSWYQQALGQGPQFIFQYYREEENGRGNFPPRFSGLQFPNYSSELNVNALELDDSALYLCASSLSPQGTYEQYFGPGTRLTVT.

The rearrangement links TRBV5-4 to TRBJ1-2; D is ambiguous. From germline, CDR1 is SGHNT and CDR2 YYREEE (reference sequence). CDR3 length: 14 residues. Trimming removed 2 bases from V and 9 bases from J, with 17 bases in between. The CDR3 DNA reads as TGTGCCAGCAGCTTAGGAACGGGTTTAGACCGCTACACCTTC. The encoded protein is CASSLGTGLDRYTF.